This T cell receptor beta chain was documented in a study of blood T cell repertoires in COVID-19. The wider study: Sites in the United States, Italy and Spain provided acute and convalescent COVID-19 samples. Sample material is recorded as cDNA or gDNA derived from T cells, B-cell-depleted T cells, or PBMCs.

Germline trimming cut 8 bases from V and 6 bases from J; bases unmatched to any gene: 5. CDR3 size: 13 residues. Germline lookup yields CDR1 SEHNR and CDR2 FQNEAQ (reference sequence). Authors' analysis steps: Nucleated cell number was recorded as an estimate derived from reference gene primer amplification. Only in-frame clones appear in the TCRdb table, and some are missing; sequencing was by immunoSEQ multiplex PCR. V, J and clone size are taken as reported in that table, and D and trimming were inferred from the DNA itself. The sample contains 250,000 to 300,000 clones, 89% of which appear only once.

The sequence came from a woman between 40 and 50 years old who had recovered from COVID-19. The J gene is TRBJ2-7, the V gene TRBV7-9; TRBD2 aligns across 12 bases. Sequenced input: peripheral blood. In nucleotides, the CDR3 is TGTGCCAGCGAACTAGCGGGAGGTTTCGAGCAGTACTTC. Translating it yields CASELAGGFEQYF.